This note documents a single TCR beta chain sequence. This record belongs to a study of blood T cell repertoires in COVID-19. Assay: immunoSEQ multiplex PCR; the TCRdb copy retains only in-frame clones and omits some. The sample lists over 400,000 clones; around 86% were seen once. Per the germline V gene, CDR1 is SQVTM and CDR2 is ANQGSEA. The ends were cut back, 5 bases at V and 5 bases at J, with 12 bases in the middle. The CDR3 sequence is 13 residues long. This TCR came from a woman aged 25 to 39 with active or convalescent COVID-19. The chain recombines TRBV29-1 with TRBJ1-4; the D gene is possibly TRBD1 (6 bases). Sequencing was done on a sample of peripheral blood. The CDR3 sequence is CSVQGQENEKLFF. As DNA, the CDR3 is TGCAGCGTTCAGGGACAAGAAAATGAAAAACTGTTTTTT.